Here is one T cell receptor beta chain with its context. A J-beta primer mix and a sample-barcoded 5' primer were used in a second PCR of roughly 6 to 11 cycles. Each of the cDNA molecules was tagged by a template-switch adaptor with 12 random nucleotides. TCRdb re-called the 5' RACE reads through MiXCR, storing one row per CDR3 protein. In the table there are about 1 million distinct CDR3 sequences, around 45% of which are singletons. This sample is part of a study of blood T cells in healthy people across ages. Per-sample PBMC isolation yielded at least 6.5 million cells. CDR1 and CDR2 (germline): LGHDT, YNNKEL (reference sequence). V lost 4 bases and J lost 0; bases outside the gene matches: 6. The CDR3 is made up of 17 amino acids.

The chain couples TRBV3-1 to TRBJ2-4; 10 nucleotides align to TRBD2. The source is a woman in her sixties in good health. Sequencing input: blood. The CDR3 spells CASSRGLAELAKNIQYF. The DNA of the CDR3 is TGTGCCAGCAGCCGAGGACTAGCGGAGCTAGCCAAAAACATTCAGTACTTC.